These 10 T cell receptor beta chains came from one sample sequenced in a study of cytomegalovirus exposure and HLA in healthy donors. Use of 60 Vbeta and 13 Jbeta primers characterized the PCR. This table comes from immunoSEQ multiplex PCR, and its TCRdb copy is limited to in-frame clones, with some not included. The sample has roughly 120,000 clones; 81% are singletons. Material for sequencing was PBMCs. The receptors stem from a woman in her thirties in good health and CMV-seronegative.

This chain links TRBV15 with TRBJ2-5, with D perhaps matching TRBD2 (6 bases). The CDR3 has 17 residues. V was cut by 1 base and J by 3 bases, with 18 bases left in between. Germline V CDR1 and CDR2: LNHNV, YYDKDF (reference sequence). This CDR3 is CATSRGPESGDKETQYF. Written as DNA, the CDR3 is TGTGCCACCAGCAGAGGGCCCGAGTCGGGAGATAAAGAGACCCAGTACTTC.

The chain uses TRBV27 and TRBJ1-3; no firm D call. The CDR3 is 15 amino acids. The V end was cut by 4 bases, the J end by 0 bases, with 10 bases between. From germline, CDR1 is MNHEY and CDR2 SMNVEV (reference sequence). The CDR3 region has the DNA TGTGCCAGCAGTTCACAGCTGTCCTCTGGAAACACCATATATTTT. Its protein product is CASSSQLSSGNTIYF.

DNA of the CDR3: TGTGCCAGCAGTTCCCACCGGCCGGGGAGCGATCAGCCCCAGCATTTT. Translated: CASSSHRPGSDQPQHF. The chain employs TRBV27 and TRBJ1-5; no reliable D call. Trimming removed 4 bases from V and 5 bases from J, with 18 bases in between. The germline V gene encodes CDR1 MNHEY and CDR2 SMNVEV (reference sequence). The CDR3 covers 16 residues.

V is TRBV6-5 and J is TRBJ1-2, with 7 positions matching TRBD1. V dropped 0 bases and J dropped 10; count of bases not matched to a gene: 14. The CDR3 is made up of 16 amino acids. Per germline, CDR1 MNHEY and CDR2 SVGAGI. CDR3 residues: CASSYSPVQGSFFYTF. CDR3 DNA: TGTGCCAGCAGTTACTCGCCCGTACAGGGGTCCTTTTTCTACACCTTC.

Only one count was recorded for this clone. The rearrangement links TRBV7-2 to TRBJ2-1, with a possible D match to TRBD2 (6 bases). This CDR3 is 14 amino acids long. V dropped 3 bases and J dropped 4 bases, with 10 bases sitting between them. CDR1 and CDR2 (germline): SGHTA, FQGNSA. The CDR3 region has the DNA TGTGCCAGCAGCTTCCGGGAGACTTACAATGAGCAGTTCTTC. Its translation is CASSFRETYNEQFF.

The rearrangement uses TRBV28 and TRBJ1-2; D is unresolved. Deletions cut 2 bases from V and 4 bases from J, with 11 bases between. Germline CDR1 MDHEN, CDR2 SYDVKM. CDR3 length: 14 residues. In DNA form, the CDR3 reads TGTGCCAGCAGTTTAGCACTGATCTTCTATGGCTACACCTTC. Translation: CASSLALIFYGYTF.

This clone has more than one count but fewer than ten. The chain recombines TRBV10-3 with TRBJ2-2; D may be TRBD1 (7 bases). Per the germline V gene, CDR1 is ENHRY and CDR2 is SYGVKD. With 10 bases removed from V and 5 bases from J, the gap between germline ends came to 20 bases. The CDR3 covers 15 residues. The CDR3 sequence is CATTPTGRLTGELFF. CDR3 nucleotide sequence: TGTGCCACCACCCCGACAGGGAGGCTTACCGGGGAGCTGTTTTTT.

In its sample, this clone was seen once. The chain is built from TRBV4-1 and TRBJ2-7, with 10 bases lining up with TRBD2. V trimming: 1 base; J trimming: 4 bases; junction bases outside the gene matches: 10. The CDR3 covers 17 residues. Looked up from germline, CDR1 is MGHRA and CDR2 is YSYEKL. The chain's CDR3 is CASSQVEASGRLYEQYF. CDR3 bases: TGCGCCAGCAGCCAAGTTGAGGCTAGCGGGAGATTGTACGAGCAGTACTTC.

The gene calls are TRBV7-9 and TRBJ1-1; TRBD1 is a possible D gene (5 bases). The CDR3 totals 13 residues. Per germline, CDR1 SEHNR and CDR2 FQNEAQ (reference sequence). V was pared by 1 base and J by 4 bases, with 7 bases between. The CDR3 DNA follows: TGTGCCAGCAGCTTAGACGGGGGCACTGAAGCTTTCTTT. It is translated as CASSLDGGTEAFF.

The chain joins TRBV14 to TRBJ2-6; possibly TRBD1 for D (6 bases). Germline V CDR1 and CDR2: SGHDN, FVKESK. The length of the CDR3 is 16 residues. Trimming pared 1 base from V and 4 bases from J, leaving 11 bases between. CDR3 protein: CASSQAWGLGANVLTF. CDR3 coding DNA: TGTGCCAGCAGCCAAGCGTGGGGGCTCGGGGCCAACGTCCTGACTTTC.